These 27 T cell receptor beta chains share one sample of origin, sequenced in a study of post-analysis software for immune sequencing data. General study points: In patients, about 5 TRBV segments were more frequent than in controls, with TRBV5-6, TRBV5-1 and TRBV20-1 among them.

Their cognate antigens are unknown. Every TCR beta cDNA library bore unique molecular identifiers. Each CDR3 protein is one row after TCRdb ran MiXCR on the PCR reads. Seen here are approximately 730,000 distinct CDR3 sequences, about 32% observed once, and the top ten hold about 0.5%. Input material: blood. These receptors all stem from a girl under 18 with multiple sclerosis.

The gene calls are TRBV28 and TRBJ1-2, with D possibly TRBD1 on 5 matching bases. Germline CDR1 and CDR2: MDHEN and SYDVKM. The CDR3 has 14 residues. With 10 bases removed from V and 7 bases from J, the gap between germline ends came to 22 bases. Written as DNA, the CDR3 is TGTGCCACCCAAACCGGTGGGGGATTTGGTGGCTACACCTTC. Encoded protein: CATQTGGGFGGYTF.

CDR3 region: CASSPLAGGPRETQYF. CDR3 in DNA: TGTGCCAGCTCACCACTAGCGGGAGGGCCTCGGGAGACCCAGTACTTC. The V call is TRBV18, the J call TRBJ2-5, with TRBD2 identical over 11 bases. From germline, CDR1 is KGHSH and CDR2 LQKENI. The CDR3 sequence is 16 residues long. J lost 5 bases, V lost 1 base, and 6 bases had no gene match.

This clonotype was observed a few times. The rearrangement uses TRBV5-1 and TRBJ2-1; TRBD2 agrees at 11 bases. Germline assignment: CDR1 SGHRS and CDR2 YFSETQ. CDR3 length: 13 amino acids. V shed 2 bases and J 13 bases; nucleotides not matched to a gene: 5. The CDR3 region is CASSFGTSGDQFF. The CDR3 bases are TGCGCCAGCAGCTTCGGGACTAGCGGAGATCAGTTCTTC.

This chain joins TRBV29-1 and TRBJ2-7; D unresolved. The CDR3 sequence is 10 residues long. Germline CDR1 is SQVTM and CDR2 is ANQGSEA. In DNA, the CDR3 is TGCAGGGGCCACTCCTACGAGCAGTACTTC. It is translated as CRGHSYEQYF.

This chain links TRBV29-1 with TRBJ2-4; 9 positions match TRBD1. The CDR3 sequence is 12 residues long. CDR1 and CDR2 from the germline V gene are SQVTM and ANQGSEA. V shed 7 bases and J 9 bases; nucleotides not matched to a gene: 7. CDR3 protein: CSGGGTGSIQYF. The CDR3 region has the DNA TGCAGCGGCGGTGGGACAGGGAGCATTCAGTACTTC.

The V call is TRBV27, the J call TRBJ2-3, with 10 bases aligning to TRBD2. The CDR3 contains 19 residues. The V segment lost 0 bases and the J segment 5 bases; nucleotides outside the gene matches: 14. Germline V gives CDR1 MNHEY, CDR2 SMNVEV (reference sequence). For the CDR3, the DNA is TGTGCCAGCAGTTTATCACCCCTTATAGCGGGGGGACATGGAGATACGCAGTATTTT. It translates to CASSLSPLIAGGHGDTQYF.

The chain combines TRBV7-2 with TRBJ1-2, with TRBD1 matching 10 bases. Germline-derived CDR1 and CDR2 are SGHTA and FQGNSA. The ends lost 4 bases at V and 8 bases at J; junction bases unmatched: 13. There are 16 residues in the CDR3. The CDR3 coding sequence is TGTGCCAGCAGCTCCCCCGTCCGACAGGGGGCACGGGGCTACACCTTC. Translating gives CASSSPVRQGARGYTF.

Points on this clonotype: One junction end does not reproduce the germline sequence, and a read error may be involved. The CDR3 spells CASSLEVSQPQHF. The CDR3, as DNA: TGTGCCAGCAGCTTAGAGGTTTCCCAGCCCCAGCATTTT. This rearrangement joins TRBV12-3 or TRBV12-4 to TRBJ1-5; D gene uncertain. The CDR3 consists of 13 residues.

CDR3 in DNA: TGTGCCAGCAGTTCCACGACAGACAATCAGCCCCAGCATTTT. Translated, it gives CASSSTTDNQPQHF. The chain has TRBV6-2 or TRBV6-3 and TRBJ1-5; tentative D call: TRBD1 (5 bases). V lost 4 bases and J 3 bases, leaving 10 bases between the germline ends. The CDR3 is 14 residues long. The germline V gene has CDR1 MNHEY and CDR2 SVGEGT.

Note on this clonotype: This may stem from a read error, because a much larger clone lies one nucleotide away. The chain has TRBV5-1 and TRBJ2-7; 12 nucleotides line up with TRBD2. The CDR3 is 15 amino acids. Germline CDR1 is SGHRS and CDR2 is YFSETQ. V shed 4 bases, J shed 7 bases, and the junction held 9 bases outside the gene matches. The CDR3 sequence: CASSPTSGGNNEQYF. The CDR3 DNA sequence: TGCGCCAGCAGCCCGACTAGCGGGGGCAACAATGAGCAGTACTTC. The entire variable domain, with the rest obtained from reference TRBV5-1 and TRBJ2-7, is as follows: KAGVTQTPRYLIKTRGQQVTLSCSPISGHRSVSWYQQTPGQGLQFLFEYFSETQRNKGNFPGRFSGRQFSNSRSEMNVSTLELGDSALYLCASSPTSGGNNEQYFGPGTRLTVT.

The genes are TRBV7-2 and TRBJ2-1; 10 bases map to TRBD2. CDR1 is SGHTA and CDR2 is FQGNSA in the germline V gene. The V segment lost 4 bases and the J segment 6 bases; nucleotides outside the gene matches: 6. This CDR3 has 15 amino acids. The CDR3 DNA sequence: TGTGCCAGCAGCTCGGGACTAGCGTTAGGCAATGAGCAGTTCTTC. This encodes CASSSGLALGNEQFF.

This clonotype turned up a few times. This sequence joins TRBV5-6 and TRBJ1-6, with D possibly being TRBD1 (6 bases). Germline CDR1 SGHDT, CDR2 YYEEEE. The germline V and J ends were trimmed by 2 bases and 12 bases, with 15 bases remaining between them. The CDR3 has 14 residues. This CDR3 is CASSFSGGRGPLHF. The CDR3 coding sequence is TGTGCCAGCAGCTTTTCCGGGGGGCGCGGACCCCTCCACTTT.

Comments on this clonotype: A read error may explain this, as a much larger clone is one base away. The rearrangement links TRBV29-1 to TRBJ2-7, with D possibly being TRBD1 or TRBD2 (5 bases each). Germline loops: CDR1 SQVTM, CDR2 ANQGSEA. This CDR3 spans 15 amino acids. CDR3 region: CSVASVTGPTYELYF. The DNA of the CDR3 is TGCAGCGTGGCCAGCGTTACGGGACCAACCTACGAGCTGTACTTC.

This clonotype was observed a handful of times. This chain uses TRBV10-3 with TRBJ2-3; no definite D call. V was pared by 6 bases and J by 4 bases, with 14 bases between. CDR1 and CDR2 (germline): ENHRY, SYGVKD. The CDR3 covers 14 residues. CDR3 in amino acids: CAISVASEADTQYF. The CDR3, as DNA: TGTGCCATCAGCGTCGCGTCGGAAGCAGATACGCAGTATTTT.

V gene TRBV7-2 combines with J gene TRBJ1-2, with TRBD1 matching 8 bases. Trimming cost V 1 base and J 8 bases; bases outside gene matches: 6. The CDR3 runs to 14 residues. CDR1 and CDR2 (germline): SGHTA, FQGNSA. The CDR3 DNA follows: TGTGCCAGCAGCTTAGGCCCGGACAGGGTCGGCTACACCTTC. Encoded protein: CASSLGPDRVGYTF.

In its sample, this clonotype was seen a few times. V gene TRBV29-1 combines with J gene TRBJ1-2, with a possible D match to TRBD1 (5 bases). CDR1 and CDR2 (germline): SQVTM, ANQGSEA. The CDR3 runs to 12 residues. V gave up 6 bases and J gave up 8 bases, with 16 bases separating them. The CDR3 region has the DNA TGCAGCGTGGGGGGTCCCTCAGAGGGCTACACCTTC. It is translated as CSVGGPSEGYTF.

In this sample, this clonotype turned up a few times. The J gene is TRBJ2-7, the V gene TRBV6-2 or TRBV6-3, with 11 bases lining up with TRBD2. Germline assignment: CDR1 MNHEY and CDR2 SVGEGT. After removal of 6 bases from V and 9 bases from J, the junction contained 19 bases not matched to a gene. CDR3 size: 17 residues. The CDR3 protein is CASRPGLAGVLPPGQYF. CDR3 nucleotide sequence: TGTGCCAGCAGACCCGGACTAGCGGGTGTTCTCCCGCCGGGGCAGTACTTC.

There are a few counts of this clonotype. V is TRBV7-9 and J is TRBJ2-3; 9 bases are a match to TRBD2. Germline values: CDR1 SEHNR, CDR2 FQNEAQ (reference sequence). The V segment lost 5 bases and the J segment 9 bases; nucleotides outside the gene matches: 12. The CDR3 is 15 residues long. This chain's CDR3 is CASSHPGREGQTQYF. For the CDR3, the DNA is TGTGCCAGCAGCCATCCTGGGCGGGAGGGCCAAACGCAGTATTTT.

The gene calls are TRBV29-1 and TRBJ1-2; 10 nucleotides agree with TRBD1. CDR3 length: 13 amino acids. J lost 10 bases, V lost 4 bases, and 9 bases had no gene match. Germline V gives CDR1 SQVTM, CDR2 ANQGSEA. CDR3 DNA: TGCAGCGTTGCTTTCGGGACAGGGGATGACTACACCTTC. Protein: CSVAFGTGDDYTF. Full variable domain (outside the CDR3, taken from reference TRBV29-1 and TRBJ1-2): SAVISQKPSRDICQRGTSLTIQCQVDSQVTMMFWYRQQPGQSLTLIATANQGSEATYESGFVIDKFPISRPNLTFSTLTVSNMSPEDSSIYLCSVAFGTGDDYTFGSGTRLTVV.

The V gene is TRBV5-1, the J gene TRBJ2-1; 8 bases agree with TRBD2. The CDR3 is 15 amino acids. The V segment lost 2 bases and the J segment 8 bases; nucleotides outside the gene matches: 9. Germline-derived CDR1 and CDR2 are SGHRS and YFSETQ. The CDR3 here is CASSFAGRAIDEQFF. CDR3 sequence (DNA): TGCGCCAGCAGCTTTGCCGGGAGGGCCATCGATGAGCAGTTCTTC.

This clonotype was found a few times. The chain carries TRBV20-1 and TRBJ2-7, with TRBD1 matching over 7 bases. Germline lookup yields CDR1 DFQATT and CDR2 SNEGSKA (reference sequence). This CDR3 has 15 amino acids. The V and J ends lost 5 bases and 2 bases, in that order; junction bases with no gene match: 12. DNA of the CDR3: TGCAGTGCTGAAAGAACCGGGACAGTCACCTACGAGCAGTACTTC. This gives the protein CSAERTGTVTYEQYF.

The V call is TRBV25-1, the J call TRBJ1-2; D possibly corresponds to TRBD1 (5 bases). This CDR3 comprises 14 residues. V lost 5 bases and J lost 10, with 20 bases in between. The V gene's germline CDR1 is MGHDK and CDR2 SYGVNS. The CDR3 DNA follows: TGTGCCAGCAGTCCCATGGGGGGGATGGATGACTACACCTTC. Encoded protein: CASSPMGGMDDYTF.

This rearrangement joins TRBV5-5 to TRBJ1-2; TRBD1 matches at 8 bases. V was clipped by 2 bases and J by 6 bases; unmatched bases: 12. Germline loops: CDR1 SGHKS, CDR2 YYEKEE (reference sequence). The CDR3 is made up of 16 amino acids. CDR3 in DNA: TGTGCCAGCAGCTTTCGTCAGGGGGCTCTGGGGGATGGCTACACCTTC. This sequence encodes CASSFRQGALGDGYTF.

V is TRBV4-3 and J is TRBJ2-5; D could derive from TRBD1 or TRBD2 (5 bases each). The DNA end favors TRBJ2-7, so the J call may be wrong. Per germline, CDR1 LGHNA and CDR2 YSLEER. The CDR3 totals 16 residues. In DNA, the CDR3 is TGCGCCAGCAGCCCGGGGCCGACCCGATCTCTTGGCGAGCAGTACTTC. This translates into CASSPGPTRSLGEQYF.

The chain uses TRBV20-1 and TRBJ2-1, with unresolved D. Trimming pared 4 bases from V and 6 bases from J, leaving 16 bases between. CDR1 is DFQATT and CDR2 is SNEGSKA in the germline V gene (reference sequence). This CDR3 is 14 amino acids long. The CDR3 DNA is TGCAGTGCTACGGACGCCTCCCAGCCCAATGAGCAGTTCTTC. Translated, it gives CSATDASQPNEQFF.

V is TRBV20-1 and J is TRBJ2-1, with 9 bases identical to TRBD2. The germline gives CDR1 DFQATT, CDR2 SNEGSKA (reference sequence). V lost 3 bases to trimming and J lost 5 bases; unmatched junction nucleotides: 8. The CDR3 is 15 amino acids. Here the CDR3 DNA reads TGCAGTGCTAGCCGACCGGGACTAGCCAACAATGAGCAGTTCTTC. Its translation: CSASRPGLANNEQFF.

V usage is TRBV28 and J usage is TRBJ2-7, with D uncertain. The CDR3 loop spans 13 amino acids. V shed 6 bases and J shed 0 bases, with 9 bases lying between them. Germline assignment: CDR1 MDHEN and CDR2 SYDVKM. CDR3 in amino acids: CASRDISSYEQYF. The CDR3 DNA follows: TGTGCCAGCAGAGACATAAGCTCCTACGAGCAGTACTTC.